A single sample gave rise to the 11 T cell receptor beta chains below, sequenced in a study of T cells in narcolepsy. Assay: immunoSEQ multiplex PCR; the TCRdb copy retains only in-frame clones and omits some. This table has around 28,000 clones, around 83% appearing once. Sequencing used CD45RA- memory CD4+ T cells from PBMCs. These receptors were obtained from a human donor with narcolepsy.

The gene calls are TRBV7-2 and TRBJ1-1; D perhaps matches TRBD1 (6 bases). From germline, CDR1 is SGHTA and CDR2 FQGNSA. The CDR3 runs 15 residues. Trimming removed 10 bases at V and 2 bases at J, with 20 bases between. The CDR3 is CATTRGAGANTEAFF. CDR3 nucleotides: TGTGCCACCACCCGCGGGGCGGGGGCAAACACTGAAGCTTTCTTT. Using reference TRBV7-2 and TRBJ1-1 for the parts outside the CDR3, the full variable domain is GAGVSQSPSNKVTEKGKDVELRCDPISGHTALYWYRQSLGQGLEFLIYFQGNSAPDKSGLPSDRFSAERTGGSVSTLTIQRTQQEDSAVYLCATTRGAGANTEAFFGQGTRLTVV.

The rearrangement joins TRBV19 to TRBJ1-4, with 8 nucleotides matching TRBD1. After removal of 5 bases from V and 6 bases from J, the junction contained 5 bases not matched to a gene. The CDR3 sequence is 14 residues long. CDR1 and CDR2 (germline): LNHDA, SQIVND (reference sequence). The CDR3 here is CASSPGQGHEKLFF. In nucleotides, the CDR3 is TGTGCCAGTAGTCCTGGACAGGGTCATGAAAAACTGTTTTTT.

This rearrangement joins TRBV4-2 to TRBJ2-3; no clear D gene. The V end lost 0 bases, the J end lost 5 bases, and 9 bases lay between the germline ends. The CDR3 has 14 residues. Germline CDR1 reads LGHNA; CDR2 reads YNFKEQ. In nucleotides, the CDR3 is TGTGCCAGCAGCCAAGATCCGCGAGAAGATACGCAGTATTTT. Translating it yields CASSQDPREDTQYF.

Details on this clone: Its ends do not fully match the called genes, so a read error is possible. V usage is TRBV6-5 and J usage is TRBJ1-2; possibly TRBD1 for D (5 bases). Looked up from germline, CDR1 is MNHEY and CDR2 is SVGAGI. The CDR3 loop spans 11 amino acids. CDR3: CASSSGLTPQF. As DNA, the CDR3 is TGTGCCAGCAGTTCGGGACTCACGCCGCAGTTC.

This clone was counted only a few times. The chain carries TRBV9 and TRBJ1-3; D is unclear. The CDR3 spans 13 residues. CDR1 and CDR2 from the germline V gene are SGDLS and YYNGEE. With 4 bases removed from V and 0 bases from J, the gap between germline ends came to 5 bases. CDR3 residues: CASSTNSGNTIYF. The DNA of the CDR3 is TGTGCCAGCAGCACCAACTCTGGAAACACCATATATTTT.

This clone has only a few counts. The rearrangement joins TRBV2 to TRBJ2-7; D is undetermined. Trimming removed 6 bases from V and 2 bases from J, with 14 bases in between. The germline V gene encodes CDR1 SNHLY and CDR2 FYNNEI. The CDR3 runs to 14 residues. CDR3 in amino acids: CASRFKGDTYEQYF. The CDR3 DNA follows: TGTGCCAGCAGATTCAAGGGCGATACCTACGAGCAGTACTTC.

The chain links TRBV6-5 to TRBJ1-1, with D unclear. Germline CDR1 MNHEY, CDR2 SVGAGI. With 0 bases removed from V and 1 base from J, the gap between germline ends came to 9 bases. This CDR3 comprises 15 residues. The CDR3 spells CASSYSGQRNTEAFF. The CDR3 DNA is TGTGCCAGCAGTTACTCAGGCCAGAGGAACACTGAAGCTTTCTTT.

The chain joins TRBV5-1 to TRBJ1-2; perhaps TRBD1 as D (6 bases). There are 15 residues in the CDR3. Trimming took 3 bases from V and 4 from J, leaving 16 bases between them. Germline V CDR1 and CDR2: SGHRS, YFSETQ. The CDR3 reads CASSSQQTGLYGYTF. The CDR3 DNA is TGCGCCAGCAGCTCCCAGCAGACAGGACTCTATGGCTACACCTTC.

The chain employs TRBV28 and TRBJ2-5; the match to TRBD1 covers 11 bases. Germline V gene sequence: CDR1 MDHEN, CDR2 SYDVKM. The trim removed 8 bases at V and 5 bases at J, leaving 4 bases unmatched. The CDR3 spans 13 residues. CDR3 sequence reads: CASVRDRGETQYF. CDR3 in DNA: TGTGCCAGCGTCCGGGACAGGGGGGAGACCCAGTACTTC.

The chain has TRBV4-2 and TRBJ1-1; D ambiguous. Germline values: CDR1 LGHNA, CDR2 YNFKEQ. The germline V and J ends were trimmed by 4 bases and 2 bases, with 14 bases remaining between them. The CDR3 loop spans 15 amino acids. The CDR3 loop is CASSLTLGLNTEAFF. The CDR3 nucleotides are TGTGCCAGCAGCCTAACCTTAGGACTTAACACTGAAGCTTTCTTT.

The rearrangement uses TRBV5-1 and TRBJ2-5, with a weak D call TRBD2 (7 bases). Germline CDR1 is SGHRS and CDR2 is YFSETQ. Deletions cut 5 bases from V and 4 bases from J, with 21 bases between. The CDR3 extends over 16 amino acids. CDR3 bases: TGCGCCAGCAGTCCCCGAGGGGGGGACCGGGGAGAGACCCAGTACTTC. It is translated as CASSPRGGDRGETQYF.